This T cell receptor beta chain came from a study of beta chain features in type 1 diabetes. CDR1 is KGHSH, CDR2 LQKENI, per germline. Trimming left V 3 bases short and J 8 bases short, with 16 bases between. CDR3 length: 14 residues. Remarks on this clone: What it binds is unknown.

Overall study results and limits: Among all four CD4+ subsets, Type 1 diabetes patients had TCRB CDR3s that were moderately but significantly shorter. Cells with high TCR expression could be over-represented when cDNA is sequenced.

Each sorted population was over 95% pure. Of the isolated RNA, all was reverse transcribed, and so the sequenced material was expressed TCRB transcripts. Only in-frame clones appear in the TCRdb table, and some are missing; sequencing was by immunoSEQ multiplex PCR. The table lists 850,000 to 900,000 clones, about 17% of them singletons, with 0.023% in the top ten. This clonotype was sampled from a woman between 18 and 29 years old in good health. Specimen: naive CD4+ T cells from blood. The chain recombines TRBV18 with TRBJ1-2; D gene uncertain. The CDR3 region has the DNA TGTGCCAGCTCACCCCAAGGACCGTACGACGGCTACACCTTC. Amino acid sequence: CASSPQGPYDGYTF.